These 9 T cell receptor beta chains originate from one sample sequenced in a study of blood T cell repertoires in COVID-19. Clones were read by immunoSEQ multiplex PCR, and TCRdb kept only the in-frame ones, dropping some. The table has 140,000 to 150,000 clones, roughly 80% seen once. Sequences were obtained from peripheral blood. Source of these receptors: a man in his 70s who had recovered from COVID-19.

The chain's CDR3 is CAWSGGGGISNQPQHF. CDR3 bases: TGTGCCTGGAGTGGGGGAGGGGGTATCAGCAATCAGCCCCAGCATTTT. This chain links TRBV30 with TRBJ1-5; maybe TRBD1 (6 bases). Germline V CDR1 and CDR2: GTSNPN, SVGIG (reference sequence). V shed 1 base and J shed 1 base, with 14 bases lying between them. The CDR3 length is 16 residues. Using reference TRBV30 and TRBJ1-5 for the parts outside the CDR3, the full variable domain is SQTIHQWPATLVQPVGSPLSLECTVEGTSNPNLYWYRQAAGRGLQLLFYSVGIGQISSEVPQNLSASRPQDRQFILSSKKLLLSDSGFYLCAWSGGGGISNQPQHFGDGTRLSIL.

The CDR3 loop is CASSYSRWDNSAFF. DNA for the CDR3: TGTGCCAGCAGTTACTCCCGATGGGACAACTCTGCTTTCTTT. The J gene is TRBJ1-1, the V gene TRBV6-5, with a tentative D call TRBD1 (6 bases). Trimming removed 0 bases at V and 11 bases at J, with 16 bases between. The CDR3 spans 14 residues. CDR1 is MNHEY and CDR2 is SVGAGI in the germline V gene.

CDR3 region: CAWSDPPEGKNPYEQYF. The CDR3 DNA reads TGTGCCTGGAGTGACCCCCCTGAGGGAAAAAACCCCTACGAGCAGTACTTC. The J gene is TRBJ2-7, the V gene TRBV30; maybe TRBD2 (5 bases). V gave up 1 base and J gave up 2 bases, with 21 bases separating them. Germline V gene lookup returns CDR1 GTSNPN and CDR2 SVGIG (reference sequence). The CDR3 contains 17 residues.

CDR3 coding DNA: TGTGCCAGCAGTTTAACAGGCTATGAATACGAGCAGTACTTC. Residues: CASSLTGYEYEQYF. This rearrangement joins TRBV27 to TRBJ2-7; the D gene is possibly TRBD1 (5 bases). CDR3 length: 14 amino acids. V was trimmed by 2 bases and J by 4 bases, leaving 12 bases between them. CDR1 is MNHEY, CDR2 SMNVEV, per germline (reference sequence).

The chain combines TRBV7-8 with TRBJ2-7; TRBD1 agrees at 7 bases. The CDR3 spans 13 residues. CDR1 is SGHVS and CDR2 is FQNEAQ in the germline V gene. The J segment lost 7 bases and the V segment lost 5 bases, leaving 8 bases of the junction unmatched. The CDR3 spells CASSRATGIEQYF. Written as DNA, the CDR3 is TGTGCCAGCAGCCGCGCGACAGGGATTGAGCAGTACTTC. The variable domain in full, completed from reference TRBV7-8 and TRBJ2-7, reads GAGVSQSPRYKVAKRGQDVALRCDPISGHVSLFWYQQALGQGPEFLTYFQNEAQLDKSGLPSDRFFAERPEGSVSTLKIQRTQQEDSAVYLCASSRATGIEQYFGPGTRLTVT.

This clone was counted between two and nine times. This sequence joins TRBV4-1 and TRBJ1-1; D unclear. The V gene's germline CDR1 is MGHRA and CDR2 YSYEKL. V was clipped by 3 bases and J by 7 bases, with 9 bases between them. CDR3 length: 12 residues. The CDR3 DNA reads TGCGCCAGCAGCCAGCCAGCGGATGAAGCTTTCTTT. As protein: CASSQPADEAFF.

The chain has TRBV18 and TRBJ2-1, with 8 bases aligning to TRBD2. Per the germline V gene, CDR1 is KGHSH and CDR2 is LQKENI. Germline trimming cut 3 bases from V and 9 bases from J; bases unmatched to any gene: 7. CDR3 length: 14 amino acids. The CDR3 DNA sequence: TGTGCCAGCTCACCCAGCGGGGGCCTAGGTGAGCAGTTCTTC. It yields the protein CASSPSGGLGEQFF.

This chain joins TRBV19 and TRBJ1-1; D not resolved. The CDR3 runs 13 residues. Germline CDR1 LNHDA, CDR2 SQIVND (reference sequence). V shed 6 bases and J shed 1 base, with 9 bases lying between them. This CDR3 is CASRTRQNTEAFF. DNA of the CDR3: TGTGCCAGTAGGACCAGACAGAACACTGAAGCTTTCTTT.

The chain is built from TRBV3-1 (or the pseudogene TRBV3-2) and TRBJ1-4, with 8 bases fitting TRBD1. J lost 2 bases, V lost 4 bases, and 3 bases had no gene match. Per germline, CDR1 LGHDT and CDR2 YNNKEL (reference sequence). The CDR3 is made up of 15 amino acids. As DNA, the CDR3 is TGTGCCAGCAGCCTGGACAGGGCGACTAATGAAAAACTGTTTTTT. Residues: CASSLDRATNEKLFF.